Listed here are 15 T cell receptor beta chains from one sample, sequenced in a study of human T cells and chemical hapten exposure. Time point denoted: patch test 3, about 24 weeks after DPC sensitization. The treatment: therapeutic diphenylcyclopropenone sensitization with weekly scalp DPC. TCRdb passed the RACE reads through MiXCR, listing each CDR3 protein once. There are 190,000 or so distinct CDR3 sequences in the sample; approximately 26% occur only once, and 2% to 2.5% lies in the top ten. Specimen: whole blood, collected in connection with sensitization to the hapten diphenylcyclopropenone (DPC). Receptors were obtained from a woman aged 40-49 years with alopecia areata. Some clones in this sample may be carry-over from other donors' samples.

This clonotype was observed a handful of times. Here the CDR3 DNA reads TGTGCCAGCGCGGCGGGGGGTCGGATGGATACGCAGTATTTT. Its translation: CASAAGGRMDTQYF. The chain couples TRBV28 to TRBJ2-3; 8 bases line up with TRBD2. V shed 8 bases, J shed 6 bases, and the junction held 10 bases outside the gene matches. Germline V lookup: CDR1 MDHEN, CDR2 SYDVKM. The CDR3 totals 14 residues.

This clonotype showed up just a few times. This chain joins TRBV20-1 and TRBJ2-2; 10 bases fit TRBD2. There are 15 residues in the CDR3. J gave up 3 bases and V 0 bases, and 1 base lay outside the gene matches. Germline loops: CDR1 DFQATT, CDR2 SNEGSKA (reference sequence). CDR3 residues: CSARESGRDTGELFF. The CDR3 DNA reads as TGCAGTGCTAGAGAAAGCGGGAGGGACACCGGGGAGCTGTTTTTT.

The genes are TRBV29-1 and TRBJ1-1; no clear D. The length of the CDR3 is 15 residues. The V end was cut by 0 bases, the J end by 0 bases, with 11 bases between. CDR1 and CDR2 (germline): SQVTM, ANQGSEA. CDR3 DNA sequence: TGCAGCGTTGAAGATGCAGGCACAATGAACACTGAAGCTTTCTTT. Its protein is CSVEDAGTMNTEAFF.

The table lists this clonotype with a few counts. The chain couples TRBV20-1 to TRBJ2-3; no clear D. V lost 8 bases and J 4 bases, leaving 4 bases between the germline ends. This CDR3 is built from 9 residues. Germline loops: CDR1 DFQATT, CDR2 SNEGSKA (reference sequence). CDR3 coding DNA: TGCAGTCCCCCAGATACGCAGTATTTT. Translation: CSPPDTQYF.

This clonotype was recorded a few times. The V gene is TRBV15, the J gene TRBJ2-7, with no clear D. The CDR3 has 18 amino acids. The V end lost 1 base, the J end lost 2 bases, and 21 bases lay between the germline ends. Germline assignment: CDR1 LNHNV and CDR2 YYDKDF (reference sequence). The CDR3 DNA sequence: TGTGCCACCAGCAGAGTAGCATTTGGCGCAGAGCTTACCTACGAGCAGTACTTC. Amino acids: CATSRVAFGAELTYEQYF.

This clonotype came up a few times. The rearrangement links TRBV12-2 to TRBJ2-5; TRBD1 is taken as the D call from the table, unchecked against the DNA. TRBV12-2 is reported as a pseudogene. The CDR3 length is 15 residues. The CDR3 sequence is CASRPRSARQETQYF. As DNA, the CDR3 is TGTGCAAGTCGCCCCCGGTCGGCCAGGCAAGAGACCCAGTACTTC.

The chain links TRBV20-1 to TRBJ2-7; D is uncertain. This CDR3 region has 12 residues. CDR1 and CDR2 (germline): DFQATT, SNEGSKA (reference sequence). Trimming stripped 3 bases from V and 4 bases from J, with 10 bases between. Here the CDR3 reads CSASAPSYEQYF. The CDR3 bases are TGCAGTGCTAGCGCCCCTAGTTACGAGCAGTACTTC.

The CDR3 loop is CASSSSERYYPQNIQYF. CDR3 in DNA: TGTGCCAGCAGCTCGAGCGAGCGGTACTACCCACAAAACATTCAGTACTTC. The rearrangement joins TRBV7-2 to TRBJ2-4; weak D call: TRBD2 (5 bases). This CDR3 is built from 17 residues. V dropped 4 bases and J dropped 5 bases, with 21 bases sitting between them. Germline values: CDR1 SGHTA, CDR2 FQGNSA.

V and J are TRBV5-1 and TRBJ1-4; TRBD1 agrees at 7 bases. V trimming: 4 bases; J trimming: 7 bases; junction bases outside the gene matches: 4. Germline CDR1 SGHRS, CDR2 YFSETQ. The CDR3 has 13 residues. In DNA form, the CDR3 reads TGCGCCAGCAGCCCAGGGGGGAGTGAAAAACTGTTTTTT. This encodes CASSPGGSEKLFF.

The chain is built from TRBV10-3 and TRBJ1-3; D gene ambiguous. CDR3 length equals 15 residues. Trimming took 3 bases from V and 2 from J, leaving 11 bases between them. The germline V gene has CDR1 ENHRY and CDR2 SYGVKD. CDR3 in amino acids: CAISDGVRAGNTIYF. CDR3 sequence (DNA): TGTGCCATCAGTGATGGGGTTCGGGCTGGAAACACCATATATTTT.

V is TRBV12-3 or TRBV12-4 and J is TRBJ2-1; 9 positions match TRBD1. V lost 8 bases to trimming and J lost 5 bases; unmatched junction nucleotides: 10. CDR3 length equals 15 residues. CDR3 bases: TGTGCCAGCGGAAACTCGGGACAGGGCAACAATGAGCAGTTCTTC. This encodes CASGNSGQGNNEQFF.

This clonotype was detected a few times. This rearrangement joins TRBV28 to TRBJ2-3, with TRBD2 matching over 7 bases. Germline values: CDR1 MDHEN, CDR2 SYDVKM. V lost 3 bases to trimming and J lost 3 bases; unmatched junction nucleotides: 21. This CDR3 spans 20 amino acids. CDR3 DNA sequence: TGTGCCAGCAGTTTCTTACACCTACGCTGGGGGAGGGAAAGGACAGATACGCAGTATTTT. Protein: CASSFLHLRWGRERTDTQYF.

This clonotype was counted a few times. V gene TRBV10-3 combines with J gene TRBJ2-5; 9 bases map to TRBD1. Losses at the gene ends were 6 bases for V and 3 bases for J; bases not matched to a gene: 8. The CDR3 consists of 15 residues. CDR1 ENHRY and CDR2 SYGVKD come from the germline V gene. CDR3: CAISLRQGGKETQYF. In nucleotides, the CDR3 is TGTGCCATCAGCTTGCGACAGGGGGGCAAAGAGACCCAGTACTTC.

The sample holds a few counts of this clonotype. This chain's CDR3 is CASISGQGSQPQHF. The CDR3 region has the DNA TGTGCCAGCATCTCCGGACAGGGCTCCCAGCCCCAGCATTTT. This chain links TRBV28 with TRBJ1-5, with 8 bases lining up with TRBD1. The CDR3 loop spans 14 amino acids. Losses at the gene ends were 7 bases for V and 7 bases for J; bases not matched to a gene: 9. Germline V lookup: CDR1 MDHEN, CDR2 SYDVKM.

This rearrangement joins TRBV5-1 to TRBJ2-1; 9 nucleotides line up with TRBD2. Germline CDR1 is SGHRS and CDR2 is YFSETQ. CDR3 size: 15 residues. V gave up 4 bases and J gave up 6 bases; unmatched junction bases: 8. CDR3 DNA sequence: TGCGCCAGCAGCACCGGGACTAGCCGCTCCAATGAGCAGTTCTTC. The encoded protein is CASSTGTSRSNEQFF.